These 12 T cell receptor beta chains were all obtained from the same sample, sequenced in a study of identical twins. TCRdb used MiXCR to reprocess the 5' RACE reads, holding one entry per CDR3 protein. The table has under 1 million distinct CDR3 sequences, about 12% seen once; the top ten hold about 1.5%. The data also belong to a second study, concerning yellow fever vaccine responses in identical twins.

Input material: PBMCs. These TCRs come from a woman under 30 in good health.

This clonotype was seen a few times. The CDR3 DNA reads as TGTGCCATCAGTGGGGTCCAGGGGGGCAATGAGCAGTTCTTC. It translates to CAISGVQGGNEQFF. The chain links TRBV10-3 to TRBJ2-1; D is possibly TRBD1 (7 bases). Trimming cost V 4 bases and J 6 bases, with 13 bases left between them. The CDR3 has 14 residues. CDR1 ENHRY and CDR2 SYGVKD come from the germline V gene.

The chain couples TRBV4-1 to TRBJ2-3, with 10 bases that match TRBD2. The ends lost 6 bases at V and 4 bases at J; junction bases unmatched: 13. Germline values: CDR1 MGHRA, CDR2 YSYEKL. The CDR3 contains 17 residues. CDR3 sequence (DNA): TGCGCCAGCAGTCGACTAGCGGGCCCTGGTGTCGCAGATACGCAGTATTTT. Translation gives CASSRLAGPGVADTQYF.

This clonotype showed up just a few times. J is TRBJ2-4 and V is TRBV29-1; D might be TRBD1 (6 bases). Germline CDR1 reads SQVTM; CDR2 reads ANQGSEA. Trimming removed 3 bases from V and 5 bases from J, with 14 bases in between. The CDR3 runs to 14 residues. CDR3 residues: CSVDIGTNQNIQYF. Here the CDR3 DNA reads TGCAGCGTTGATATCGGGACAAACCAAAACATTCAGTACTTC.

The table lists this clonotype with many counts. The chain has TRBV5-1 and TRBJ2-2; no clear D. Deletions cut 4 bases from V and 1 base from J, with 5 bases between. Germline V gene lookup returns CDR1 SGHRS and CDR2 YFSETQ. The CDR3 has 13 amino acids. CDR3 amino acids: CASSNQNTGELFF. CDR3 DNA sequence: TGCGCCAGCAGCAACCAGAACACCGGGGAGCTGTTTTTT.

This clonotype has only a few counts. V usage is TRBV20-1 and J usage is TRBJ2-7; a possible D gene is TRBD1 (6 bases). CDR3 length equals 15 residues. The V gene lost 4 bases and the J gene lost 1 base, with 17 bases spanning the gap. CDR1 is DFQATT, CDR2 SNEGSKA, per germline (reference sequence). As DNA, the CDR3 is TGCAGTGCTATCCGAACCGGGACATTATCCTACGAGCAGTACTTC. Its protein is CSAIRTGTLSYEQYF.

The V gene is TRBV5-5, the J gene TRBJ2-3; no clear D. The V end was cut by 8 bases, the J end by 0 bases, with 16 bases between. The CDR3 consists of 15 residues. Germline loops: CDR1 SGHKS, CDR2 YYEKEE (reference sequence). The CDR3 region has the DNA TGTGCCAGACCGTGGGTGCACTCCAGCACAGATACGCAGTATTTT. This sequence encodes CARPWVHSSTDTQYF.

This clonotype was seen more than once but under ten times. The J gene is TRBJ1-3, the V gene TRBV20-1; D is ambiguous. Germline loops: CDR1 DFQATT, CDR2 SNEGSKA (reference sequence). CDR3 length: 16 residues. Between the trimmed V and J ends, which lost 5 bases and 0 bases, there was a span of 17 bases. The CDR3 nucleotides are TGCAGTGCTCAAGATGGGGTGCGGGTCTCTGGAAACACCATATATTTT. Its translation: CSAQDGVRVSGNTIYF.

V usage is TRBV29-1 and J usage is TRBJ2-2; 15 bases agree with TRBD2. This CDR3 is 19 amino acids long. The junction had 10 bases not matched to a gene; V was cut back by 5 bases and J by 0 bases. Germline-derived CDR1 and CDR2 are SQVTM and ANQGSEA. The DNA of the CDR3 is TGCAGCGTTAGTACTCGGACTAGCGGGAGGGCCTCGAACACCGGGGAGCTGTTTTTT. It encodes CSVSTRTSGRASNTGELFF.

This clonotype has only a few counts. The V call is TRBV10-3, the J call TRBJ2-3; 13 positions match TRBD2. Germline V CDR1 and CDR2: ENHRY, SYGVKD. V was clipped by 0 bases and J by 12 bases; unmatched bases: 9. The CDR3 spans 16 residues. The CDR3 is CAISESGLAGPPVQYF. CDR3 nucleotides: TGTGCCATCAGTGAGTCGGGACTAGCGGGGCCCCCGGTTCAGTATTTT.

This clonotype was seen ten or more times. V is TRBV24-1 and J is TRBJ1-5; weak D call: TRBD1 (5 bases). CDR3 length: 16 residues. Germline V lookup: CDR1 KGHDR, CDR2 SFDVKD. Trimming removed 5 bases at V and 0 bases at J, with 13 bases between. This chain's CDR3 is CATSGPGPYSNQPQHF. The CDR3 DNA follows: TGTGCCACCAGTGGTCCGGGACCGTATAGCAATCAGCCCCAGCATTTT.

Remarks on this clonotype: A junction end diverges from the germline sequence, so it may reflect a read error. The rearrangement joins TRBV2 to TRBJ2-3; 8 bases match TRBD2. The CDR3 spans 14 residues. Germline CDR1 and CDR2: SNHLY and FYNNEI. CDR3: CASGERGFTDTQYF. CDR3 sequence (DNA): TGTGCCAGCGGTGAGCGGGGGTTCACAGATACGCAGTATTTT.

This clonotype was recorded many times. The V call is TRBV19, the J call TRBJ2-3, with D unclear. This CDR3 is built from 11 residues. V lost 6 bases, J lost 5 bases, and 6 bases lay in between. Germline CDR1 LNHDA, CDR2 SQIVND (reference sequence). The CDR3 nucleotides read TGTGCCAGTAGCGCCAGAGATACGCAGTATTTT. This encodes CASSARDTQYF.